The 31 T cell receptor beta chains below were found in one sample sequenced in a study of blood T cell repertoires in COVID-19. Repertoires were generated with immunoSEQ multiplex PCR, while TCRdb's copy carries only in-frame clones and drops some. The sample consists of roughly 250,000 clones, just over 90% of them appearing once. The sample comprised PBMCs or T cells enriched from blood (not recorded which). These receptors were taken from a woman aged 18-29 years who had recovered from COVID-19.

In DNA, the CDR3 is TGTGCCAGTAAGCGGGGACGCACAGATACGCAGTATTTT. This codes for CASKRGRTDTQYF. The chain recombines TRBV19 with TRBJ2-3; TRBD2 agrees at 7 bases. With 7 bases clipped from V and 1 base from J, the junction kept 2 bases outside the gene matches. The CDR3 is 13 residues long. CDR1 is LNHDA and CDR2 is SQIVND in the germline V gene (reference sequence).

In DNA, the CDR3 is TGTGCCAGCAGCATTACAGGGACCACCGGGGAGCTGTTTTTT. This gives the protein CASSITGTTGELFF. The rearrangement joins TRBV7-3 to TRBJ2-2, with TRBD1 as a possible D gene (6 bases). From germline, CDR1 is SGHTA and CDR2 FQGTGA. The V and J ends lost 5 bases and 4 bases respectively, with 11 bases between them. This CDR3 has 14 residues.

The gene calls are TRBV7-2 and TRBJ2-7; 10 nucleotides match TRBD1. The CDR3 extends over 15 amino acids. Trimming took 4 bases from V and 2 from J; bases not matched to a gene: 5. From germline, CDR1 is SGHTA and CDR2 FQGNSA. Here the CDR3 reads CASSSGQGMTYEQYF. In DNA form, the CDR3 reads TGTGCCAGCAGCTCGGGACAGGGGATGACCTACGAGCAGTACTTC.

The V call is TRBV3-1 (or the pseudogene TRBV3-2), the J call TRBJ2-3, with 14 bases matching TRBD2. The ends lost 4 bases at V and 1 base at J; junction bases unmatched: 10. Germline V gene sequence: CDR1 LGHDT, CDR2 YNNKEL (reference sequence). This CDR3 comprises 19 residues. As DNA, the CDR3 is TGTGCCAGCAGCCCTCAGACTAGCGGGGGGGGGCGAGGCACAGATACGCAGTATTTT. It translates to CASSPQTSGGGRGTDTQYF.

The chain is built from TRBV18 and TRBJ1-3, with no clear D. The V gene's germline CDR1 is KGHSH and CDR2 LQKENI. This CDR3 has 17 amino acids. The V end lost 6 bases, the J end lost 9 bases, and 27 bases lay between the germline ends. The CDR3 sequence is CASSLTGGITDVGTIYF. In DNA form, the CDR3 reads TGTGCCAGCTCCCTGACCGGCGGGATCACAGACGTGGGCACCATATATTTT.

The CDR3 sequence: CASRGAGRTYNEQFF. CDR3 DNA: TGTGCCAGCAGGGGAGCGGGCCGTACCTACAATGAGCAGTTCTTC. The chain has TRBV28 and TRBJ2-1; D is perhaps TRBD2 (6 bases). Per germline, CDR1 MDHEN and CDR2 SYDVKM. V was shortened by 6 bases and J by 2 bases, with 14 bases between the two germline ends. This CDR3 spans 15 amino acids.

The chain carries TRBV7-9 and TRBJ1-2; 10 nucleotides align to TRBD1. Looked up from germline, CDR1 is SEHNR and CDR2 is FQNEAQ (reference sequence). The junction had 11 bases not matched to a gene; V was cut back by 0 bases and J by 7 bases. This CDR3 is 17 amino acids long. For the CDR3, the DNA is TGTGCCAGCAGCTTAGCTGGACAGGGGGTGAAGTTGCGTGGCTACACCTTC. Translation: CASSLAGQGVKLRGYTF. The variable domain in full, with the rest retrieved from reference TRBV7-9 and TRBJ1-2, is DTGVSQNPRHKITKRGQNVTFRCDPISEHNRLYWYRQTLGQGPEFLTYFQNEAQLEKSRLLSDRFSAERPKGSFSTLEIQRTEQGDSAMYLCASSLAGQGVKLRGYTFGSGTRLTVV.

The chain is built from TRBV29-1 and TRBJ1-2; tentative D call: TRBD1 (5 bases). V lost 6 bases and J 6 bases, leaving 11 bases between the germline ends. This CDR3 region has 11 residues. Germline CDR1 reads SQVTM; CDR2 reads ANQGSEA. CDR3 nucleotide sequence: TGCAGCGTACGCCGGGGGGATGGCTACACCTTC. This sequence encodes CSVRRGDGYTF. The full variable domain, rest sourced from reference TRBV29-1 and TRBJ1-2, is SAVISQKPSRDICQRGTSLTIQCQVDSQVTMMFWYRQQPGQSLTLIATANQGSEATYESGFVIDKFPISRPNLTFSTLTVSNMSPEDSSIYLCSVRRGDGYTFGSGTRLTVV.

The chain recombines TRBV5-1 with TRBJ2-3; 7 positions agree with TRBD1. V gave up 2 bases and J gave up 2 bases; unmatched junction bases: 5. The CDR3 sequence is 15 residues long. Germline V gene lookup returns CDR1 SGHRS and CDR2 YFSETQ. CDR3: CASSFGDSYTDTQYF. The CDR3 region has the DNA TGCGCCAGCAGCTTTGGGGACAGCTACACAGATACGCAGTATTTT.

The genes are TRBV19 and TRBJ2-3; D unclear. Per germline, CDR1 LNHDA and CDR2 SQIVND (reference sequence). This CDR3 has 13 residues. The V end lost 6 bases, the J end lost 5 bases, and 12 bases lay between the germline ends. CDR3 coding DNA: TGTGCCAGTAGCTCCGCCTACAGAGATACGCAGTATTTT. Translated: CASSSAYRDTQYF. The complete variable domain, with remaining parts taken from reference TRBV19 and TRBJ2-3, reads DGGITQSPKYLFRKEGQNVTLSCEQNLNHDAMYWYRQDPGQGLRLIYYSQIVNDFQKGDIAEGYSVSREKKESFPLTVTSAQKNPTAFYLCASSSAYRDTQYFGPGTRLTVL.

The chain couples TRBV11-3 to TRBJ1-2; 8 bases align to TRBD1. The germline V gene has CDR1 SGHNT and CDR2 YENEEA. This CDR3 is built from 15 residues. V was clipped by 5 bases and J by 1 base; unmatched bases: 6. The CDR3 nucleotides read TGTGCCAGCAGCCCCCGGACAGGGTTTAACTATGGCTACACCTTC. The encoded protein is CASSPRTGFNYGYTF.

The J gene is TRBJ1-3, the V gene TRBV5-1; 7 positions agree with TRBD1. V was pared by 1 base and J by 2 bases, with 3 bases of the junction left unmatched. Germline V CDR1 and CDR2: SGHRS, YFSETQ. The CDR3 runs 15 residues. Here the CDR3 DNA reads TGCGCCAGCAGCTTGAATGACAGGGCTGGAAACACCATATATTTT. It codes for CASSLNDRAGNTIYF. The whole variable domain, filled in from reference TRBV5-1 and TRBJ1-3, reads KAGVTQTPRYLIKTRGQQVTLSCSPISGHRSVSWYQQTPGQGLQFLFEYFSETQRNKGNFPGRFSGRQFSNSRSEMNVSTLELGDSALYLCASSLNDRAGNTIYFGEGSWLTVV.

On this clone: The sample contains more than one DNA sequence encoding this CDR3. The chain links TRBV28 to TRBJ1-2, with D unresolved. The V end lost 6 bases, the J end lost 5 bases, and 4 bases lay between the germline ends. The CDR3 sequence is 10 residues long. CDR1 and CDR2 from the germline V gene are MDHEN and SYDVKM. This chain's CDR3 is CASSRYGYTF. CDR3 in DNA: TGTGCCAGCAGCCGGTATGGCTACACCTTC.

The chain recombines TRBV18 with TRBJ1-4; tentative D call: TRBD1 (5 bases). Trimming pared 1 base from V and 8 bases from J, leaving 14 bases between. Germline V gene data show CDR1 as KGHSH and CDR2 as LQKENI. This CDR3 contains 15 residues. The CDR3 loop is CASSPRDSAGEKLFF. Written as DNA, the CDR3 is TGTGCCAGCTCACCACGCGACAGTGCTGGGGAAAAACTGTTTTTT.

This chain connects TRBV6-5 to TRBJ1-3; possible D gene TRBD1, 6 bases. V dropped 7 bases and J dropped 0 bases, with 10 bases sitting between them. The CDR3 covers 14 residues. CDR1 MNHEY and CDR2 SVGAGI come from the germline V gene. CDR3 region: CASKQGFSGNTIYF. CDR3 in DNA: TGTGCCAGCAAACAGGGTTTCTCTGGAAACACCATATATTTT.

V is TRBV28 and J is TRBJ2-1; D might be TRBD2 (6 bases). This CDR3 has 15 residues. Germline-derived CDR1 and CDR2 are MDHEN and SYDVKM. The V end lost 3 bases, the J end lost 10 bases, and 19 bases lay between the germline ends. The CDR3: CASSFSGGGPGEQFF. DNA of the CDR3: TGTGCCAGCAGTTTTAGCGGAGGAGGGCCGGGAGAGCAGTTCTTC.

This sequence joins TRBV28 and TRBJ2-1; D remains unclear. This CDR3 is built from 15 residues. Trimming removed 5 bases at V and 0 bases at J, with 11 bases between. Germline loops: CDR1 MDHEN, CDR2 SYDVKM. The CDR3 reads CASSDTSSSYNEQFF. CDR3 DNA: TGTGCCAGCAGTGACACGTCGAGCTCCTACAATGAGCAGTTCTTC.

J is TRBJ1-4 and V is TRBV18; TRBD1 matches 9 bases. There are 16 residues in the CDR3. V lost 5 bases and J lost 3; bases outside the gene matches: 7. The germline CDR1 and CDR2 sequences are KGHSH and LQKENI. DNA of the CDR3: TGTGCCAGCTCAACCGGGACAGGGTGGCCTAATGAAAAACTGTTTTTT. Translation gives CASSTGTGWPNEKLFF.

This clone was detected only once. The chain carries TRBV7-8 and TRBJ1-2, with a possible D match to TRBD1 (5 bases). The CDR3 has 16 amino acids. The germline CDR1 and CDR2 sequences are SGHVS and FQNEAQ. The V end was cut by 1 base, the J end by 3 bases, with 15 bases between. This CDR3 is CASSLEIGRVDYGYTF. The CDR3, as DNA: TGTGCCAGCAGCTTAGAGATCGGCAGGGTAGACTATGGCTACACCTTC. Full variable domain (remainder filled in from reference TRBV7-8 and TRBJ1-2): GAGVSQSPRYKVAKRGQDVALRCDPISGHVSLFWYQQALGQGPEFLTYFQNEAQLDKSGLPSDRFFAERPEGSVSTLKIQRTQQEDSAVYLCASSLEIGRVDYGYTFGSGTRLTVV.

The gene calls are TRBV7-3 and TRBJ1-2; no reliable D call. V shed 5 bases and J shed 5 bases, with 15 bases lying between them. The length of the CDR3 is 14 residues. Germline V lookup: CDR1 SGHTA, CDR2 FQGTGA. CDR3 loop: CASSQSSAPYGYTF. DNA of the CDR3: TGTGCCAGCAGCCAGTCGAGCGCTCCGTATGGCTACACCTTC.

The J gene is TRBJ1-1, the V gene TRBV7-8; no firm D call. The germline V gene encodes CDR1 SGHVS and CDR2 FQNEAQ. This CDR3 is 15 amino acids long. V dropped 1 base and J dropped 7 bases, with 16 bases sitting between them. For the CDR3, the DNA is TGTGCCAGCAGCTTAGATCCTGGGCTCCTCCATGAAGCTTTCTTT. Its protein is CASSLDPGLLHEAFF.

The chain uses TRBV19 and TRBJ2-6; a possible D gene is TRBD1 (6 bases). This CDR3 has 15 residues. Trimming took off 6 bases at V and 4 bases at J, with 13 bases between the two ends. Per the germline V gene, CDR1 is LNHDA and CDR2 is SQIVND (reference sequence). The CDR3 sequence is CASSADRAGANVLTF. CDR3 coding DNA: TGTGCCAGTAGCGCGGACAGAGCGGGGGCCAACGTCCTGACTTTC.

The chain couples TRBV5-1 to TRBJ2-2; 10 positions match TRBD1. Trimming at V came to 3 bases and at J to 3 bases, leaving 8 bases not matched to a gene. Germline CDR1 is SGHRS and CDR2 is YFSETQ. The CDR3 is 17 residues long. The chain's CDR3 is CASSSLTGTGDTGELFF. The CDR3 nucleotides read TGCGCCAGCAGCTCCCTAACAGGGACAGGGGACACCGGGGAGCTGTTTTTT.

The chain carries TRBV7-2 and TRBJ1-1; the D is unclear. The CDR3 sequence is 14 residues long. The V end lost 6 bases, the J end lost 3 bases, and 14 bases lay between the germline ends. Germline lookup yields CDR1 SGHTA and CDR2 FQGNSA. CDR3 nucleotide sequence: TGTGCCAGCAGGGCCTTCGTCATGGACACTGAAGCTTTCTTT. Its protein is CASRAFVMDTEAFF.

V and J are TRBV5-1 and TRBJ1-5; TRBD1 matches at 11 bases. V was clipped by 0 bases and J by 5 bases; unmatched bases: 1. This CDR3 has 15 amino acids. Germline loops: CDR1 SGHRS, CDR2 YFSETQ. The CDR3 protein is CASSLGTGGHQPQHF. CDR3 nucleotides: TGCGCCAGCAGCTTGGGGACAGGGGGCCATCAGCCCCAGCATTTT.

V is TRBV28 and J is TRBJ1-5; TRBD1 matches at 9 bases. The length of the CDR3 is 15 residues. Losses at the gene ends were 6 bases for V and 1 base for J; bases not matched to a gene: 4. Germline V gene sequence: CDR1 MDHEN, CDR2 SYDVKM. The CDR3 DNA sequence: TGTGCCAGCAGCTCGACAGGGGGGAGCAATCAGCCCCAGCATTTT. Amino acids: CASSSTGGSNQPQHF.

In its sample, this clone was seen a few times. The rearrangement uses TRBV6-6 and TRBJ2-1, with D uncertain. CDR1 and CDR2 from the germline V gene are MNHNY and SVGAGI (reference sequence). V was cut by 0 bases and J by 9 bases, with 9 bases left in between. The CDR3 spans 13 residues. CDR3 DNA: TGTGCCAGCAGTTACTCGACTCGCGGTGAGCAGTTCTTC. Protein: CASSYSTRGEQFF.

The chain recombines TRBV10-1 with TRBJ1-6, with D possibly being TRBD1 (6 bases). This CDR3 has 13 residues. V lost 6 bases, J lost 14 bases, and 17 bases lay in between. In germline, CDR1 is WNHNN, CDR2 SYGVQD (reference sequence). The CDR3 spells CASRRTAPGALHF. The CDR3 region has the DNA TGCGCCAGCAGGAGGACAGCACCGGGTGCCCTCCACTTT.

The V and J genes are TRBV27 and TRBJ1-1; 7 nucleotides align to TRBD1. The V gene's germline CDR1 is MNHEY and CDR2 SMNVEV (reference sequence). Unmatched junction bases numbered 8, after V lost 0 bases and J lost 4 bases. This CDR3 is 16 amino acids long. CDR3 region: CASSLSRQGGGTEAFF. CDR3 bases: TGTGCCAGCAGTTTATCGCGGCAGGGGGGAGGCACTGAAGCTTTCTTT.

The chain is built from TRBV20-1 and TRBJ1-1, with 7 bases fitting TRBD1. The V segment lost 5 bases and the J segment 6 bases; nucleotides outside the gene matches: 9. The CDR3 spans 13 residues. The germline V gene encodes CDR1 DFQATT and CDR2 SNEGSKA (reference sequence). This CDR3 is CSAGEGAKAEAFF. The CDR3 DNA follows: TGCAGTGCTGGTGAGGGGGCGAAGGCTGAAGCTTTCTTT.

The V gene is TRBV4-1, the J gene TRBJ2-1; 9 nucleotides line up with TRBD2. Looked up from germline, CDR1 is MGHRA and CDR2 is YSYEKL. Germline trimming cut 3 bases from V and 7 bases from J; bases unmatched to any gene: 10. This CDR3 has 16 residues. The CDR3 DNA follows: TGCGCCAGCAGCCACCGATTAGCGGGAGAGGAGAATGAGCAGTTCTTC. Translating it yields CASSHRLAGEENEQFF.